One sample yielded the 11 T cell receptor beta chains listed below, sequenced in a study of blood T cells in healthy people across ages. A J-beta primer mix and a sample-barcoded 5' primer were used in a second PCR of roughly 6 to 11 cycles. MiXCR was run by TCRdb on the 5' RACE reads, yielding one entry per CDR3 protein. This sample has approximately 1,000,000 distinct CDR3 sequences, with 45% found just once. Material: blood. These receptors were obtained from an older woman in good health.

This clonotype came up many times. CDR3: CASSPPYNEQFF. CDR3 in DNA: TGTGCCAGCTCACCACCCTACAATGAGCAGTTCTTC. J is TRBJ2-1 and V is TRBV18; D unclear. The CDR3 sequence is 12 residues long. Germline V CDR1 and CDR2: KGHSH, LQKENI. V was clipped by 0 bases and J by 3 bases, with 0 bases between them.

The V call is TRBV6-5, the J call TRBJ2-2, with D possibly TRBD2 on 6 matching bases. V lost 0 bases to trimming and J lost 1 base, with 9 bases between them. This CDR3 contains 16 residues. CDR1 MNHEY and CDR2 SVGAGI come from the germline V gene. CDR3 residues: CASSYSLAENTGELFF. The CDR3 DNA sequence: TGTGCCAGCAGTTACTCTTTAGCGGAGAACACCGGGGAGCTGTTTTTT.

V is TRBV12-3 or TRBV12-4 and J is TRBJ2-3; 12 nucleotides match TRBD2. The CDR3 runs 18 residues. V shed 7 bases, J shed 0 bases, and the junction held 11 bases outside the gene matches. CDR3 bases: TGTGCCAGCAAAAATACTAGCGGGAGGAAATCTAGCACAGATACGCAGTATTTT. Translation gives CASKNTSGRKSSTDTQYF.

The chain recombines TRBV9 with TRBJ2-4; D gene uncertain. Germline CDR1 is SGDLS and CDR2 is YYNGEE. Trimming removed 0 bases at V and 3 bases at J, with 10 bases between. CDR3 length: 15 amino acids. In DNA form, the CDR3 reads TGTGCCAGCAGCGTAGATCGGGTGTACAAAAACATTCAGTACTTC. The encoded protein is CASSVDRVYKNIQYF.

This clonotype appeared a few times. In DNA form, the CDR3 reads TGTGCCAGCTCACGATCCGGGACTAGGGAGGGCGATGAGCAGTTCTTC. Its protein product is CASSRSGTREGDEQFF. The chain recombines TRBV18 with TRBJ2-1; 8 bases align to TRBD2. Germline V gene lookup returns CDR1 KGHSH and CDR2 LQKENI. This CDR3 comprises 16 residues. The trim removed 4 bases at V and 8 bases at J, leaving 13 bases unmatched. Full variable domain (outside the CDR3, taken from reference TRBV18 and TRBJ2-1): NAGVMQNPRHLVRRRGQEARLRCSPMKGHSHVYWYRQLPEEGLKFMVYLQKENIIDESGMPKERFSAEFPKEGPSILRIQQVVRGDSAAYFCASSRSGTREGDEQFFGPGTRLTVL.

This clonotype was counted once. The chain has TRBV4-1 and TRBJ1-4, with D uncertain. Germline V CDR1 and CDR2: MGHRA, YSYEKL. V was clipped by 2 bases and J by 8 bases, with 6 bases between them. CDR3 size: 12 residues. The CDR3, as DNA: TGCGCCAGCAGCCAAACGGGGGAAAAACTGTTTTTT. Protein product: CASSQTGEKLFF.

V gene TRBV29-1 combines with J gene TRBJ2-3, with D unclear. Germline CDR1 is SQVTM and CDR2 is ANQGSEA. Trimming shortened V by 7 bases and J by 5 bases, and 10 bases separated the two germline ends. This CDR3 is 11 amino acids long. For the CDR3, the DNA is TGCAGCGCCGGGCGTGGAGATACGCAGTATTTT. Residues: CSAGRGDTQYF.

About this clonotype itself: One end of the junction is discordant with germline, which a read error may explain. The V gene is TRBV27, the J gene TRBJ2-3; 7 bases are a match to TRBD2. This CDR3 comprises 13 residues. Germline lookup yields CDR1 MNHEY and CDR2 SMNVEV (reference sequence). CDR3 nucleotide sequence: TGTGCCAGCAGTTTGACTAGCACAGCTACGCAGTATTTT. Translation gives CASSLTSTATQYF.

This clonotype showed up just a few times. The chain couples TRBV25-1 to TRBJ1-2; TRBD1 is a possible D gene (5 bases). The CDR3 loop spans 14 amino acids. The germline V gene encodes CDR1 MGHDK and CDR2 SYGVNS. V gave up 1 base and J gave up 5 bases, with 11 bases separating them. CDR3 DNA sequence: TGTGCCAGCAGTGAATGGGGGGGAGGGTATGGCTACACCTTC. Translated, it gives CASSEWGGGYGYTF.

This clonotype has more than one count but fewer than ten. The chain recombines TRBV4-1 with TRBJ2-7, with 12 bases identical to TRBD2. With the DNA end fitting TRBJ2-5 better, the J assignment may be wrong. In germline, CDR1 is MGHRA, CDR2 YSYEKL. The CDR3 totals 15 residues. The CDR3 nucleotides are TGCGCCAGCACCCGGACTAGCGGGACTCAAGAGACCCAGTACTTC. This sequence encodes CASTRTSGTQETQYF.

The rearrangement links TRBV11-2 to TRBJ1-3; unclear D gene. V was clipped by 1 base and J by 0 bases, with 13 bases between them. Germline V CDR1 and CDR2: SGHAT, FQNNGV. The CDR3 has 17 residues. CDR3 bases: TGTGCCAGCAGCTTAGTCTCTCCTAGATACTCTGGAAACACCATATATTTT. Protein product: CASSLVSPRYSGNTIYF.